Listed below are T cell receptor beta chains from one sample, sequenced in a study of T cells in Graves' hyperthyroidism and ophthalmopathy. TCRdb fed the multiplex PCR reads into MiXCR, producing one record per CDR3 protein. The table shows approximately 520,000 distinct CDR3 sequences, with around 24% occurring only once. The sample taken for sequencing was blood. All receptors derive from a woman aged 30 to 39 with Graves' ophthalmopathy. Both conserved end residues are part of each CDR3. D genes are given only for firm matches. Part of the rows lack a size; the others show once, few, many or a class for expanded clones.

CDR3: CASILAGAAGELFF; DNA: TGTGCCAGCATACTAGCGGGGGCGGCCGGGGAGCTGTTTTTT; size: many; D: TRBD2; J: TRBJ2-2; length: 14; V: TRBV11-2
CDR3: CASRQREAFF; DNA: TGTGCCAGCAGACAGCGTGAAGCTTTCTTT; size: .; D: .; J: TRBJ1-1; length: 10; V: TRBV12-3/TRBV12-4
CDR3: CASSLTPGLLYEQYF; DNA: TGTGCCAGCAGTCTCACCCCGGGACTCCTCTACGAGCAGTACTTC; size: many; D: .; J: TRBJ2-7; length: 15; V: TRBV27
CDR3: CAISERDRDNYGYTF; DNA: TGTGCCATCAGTGAACGGGACAGGGATAACTATGGCTACACCTTC; size: many; D: TRBD1; J: TRBJ1-2; length: 15; V: TRBV10-3
CDR3: CSARDREQPQHF; DNA: TGCAGCGCTCGCGACAGGGAACAGCCCCAGCATTTT; size: .; D: TRBD1; J: TRBJ1-5; length: 12; V: TRBV29-1
CDR3: CASSAALEAFF; DNA: TGTGCCAGCAGTGCGGCCCTTGAAGCTTTCTTT; size: few; D: .; J: TRBJ1-1; length: 11; V: TRBV6-1
CDR3: CASSEGLAGFPYEQYF; DNA: TGTGCCAGCAGTGAGGGTCTAGCAGGGTTCCCCTACGAGCAGTACTTC; size: many; D: .; J: TRBJ2-7; length: 16; V: TRBV6-1
CDR3: CSPLEYEQYF; DNA: TGCAGTCCCCTAGAGTACGAGCAGTACTTC; size: .; D: .; J: TRBJ2-7; length: 10; V: TRBV20-1
CDR3: CATSRTRGLGYEQYF; DNA: TGTGCCACCAGCAGAACCAGGGGTTTAGGTTACGAGCAGTACTTC; size: many; D: .; J: TRBJ2-7; length: 15; V: TRBV15
CDR3: CASSPGLYEQYF; DNA: TGTGCCAGCAGCCCGGGACTATACGAGCAGTACTTC; size: many; D: TRBD2; J: TRBJ2-7; length: 12; V: TRBV14
CDR3: CASSGSTGLTGELFF; DNA: TGTGCCAGCAGCGGGAGCACAGGTCTGACCGGGGAGCTGTTTTTT; size: .; D: .; J: TRBJ2-2; length: 15; V: TRBV3-1
CDR3: CASSYTSGGAGETQYF; DNA: TGTGCCAGCAGTTACACTAGCGGGGGGGCCGGGGAGACCCAGTACTTC; size: many; D: TRBD2; J: TRBJ2-5; length: 16; V: TRBV6-2/TRBV6-3
CDR3: CASSRTSGEWDYEQYF; DNA: TGTGCCAGCAGTAGGACTAGCGGGGAATGGGACTACGAGCAGTACTTC; size: .; D: TRBD2; J: TRBJ2-7; length: 16; V: TRBV28
CDR3: CSASGTPTGSGNTIYF; DNA: TGCAGTGCTTCCGGAACCCCCACAGGGTCTGGAAACACCATATATTTT; size: .; D: .; J: TRBJ1-3; length: 16; V: TRBV20-1
CDR3: CASPSNGETQYF; DNA: TGTGCCAGTCCTAGCAACGGAGAGACCCAGTACTTC; size: many; D: .; J: TRBJ2-5; length: 12; V: TRBV27
CDR3: CAWKAGLGSTEAFF; DNA: TGTGCCTGGAAGGCAGGGTTGGGCTCGACTGAAGCTTTCTTT; size: .; D: .; J: TRBJ1-1; length: 14; V: TRBV30
CDR3: CASGSDSHYGYTF; DNA: TGTGCTAGTGGTTCCGATTCACACTATGGCTACACCTTC; size: many; D: .; J: TRBJ1-2; length: 13; V: TRBV12-5
CDR3: CATTGFADTGELFF; DNA: TGTGCCACCACCGGTTTCGCGGACACCGGGGAGCTGTTTTTT; size: once; D: .; J: TRBJ2-2; length: 14; V: TRBV15
CDR3: CASSPREANQPQHF; DNA: TGTGCCAGCAGTCCTCGGGAGGCCAATCAGCCCCAGCATTTT; size: many; D: .; J: TRBJ1-5; length: 14; V: TRBV6-1
CDR3: CASSYFRDRDTGELFF; DNA: TGTGCCAGCAGTTACTTTCGGGACAGGGACACCGGGGAGCTGTTTTTT; size: many; D: TRBD1; J: TRBJ2-2; length: 16; V: TRBV6-5
CDR3: CSARDYRGGNTEAFF; DNA: TGCAGTGCTAGAGACTACAGGGGCGGGAACACTGAAGCTTTCTTT; size: many; D: TRBD1; J: TRBJ1-1; length: 15; V: TRBV20-1
CDR3: CASMGQSPYGYTF; DNA: TGTGCCAGCATGGGTCAGAGCCCCTATGGCTACACCTTC; size: many; D: .; J: TRBJ1-2; length: 13; V: TRBV2
CDR3: CASGAPVTEAFF; DNA: TGTGCCAGCGGGGCACCGGTCACTGAAGCTTTCTTT; size: many; D: .; J: TRBJ1-1; length: 12; V: TRBV6-1
CDR3: CASSLGRADMNTEAFF; DNA: TGTGCCAGCAGCTTAGGTAGGGCAGACATGAACACTGAAGCTTTCTTT; size: .; D: .; J: TRBJ1-1; length: 16; V: TRBV11-1
CDR3: CASSPLAGAYNSPLHF; DNA: TGTGCCAGCAGTCCACTCGCGGGTGCTTATAATTCACCCCTCCACTTT; size: .; D: .; J: TRBJ1-6; length: 16; V: TRBV14
CDR3: CASSPTGTVYEQYF; DNA: TGTGCCAGCAGCCCTACAGGGACCGTCTACGAGCAGTACTTC; size: many; D: .; J: TRBJ2-7; length: 14; V: TRBV12-3/TRBV12-4
CDR3: CASRAPGTGFTEAFF; DNA: TGCGCCAGCAGGGCTCCCGGGACAGGGTTCACTGAAGCTTTCTTT; size: many; D: TRBD1; J: TRBJ1-1; length: 15; V: TRBV5-1